One and the same sample provided the 14 T cell receptor beta chains below, sequenced in a study of blood T cell repertoires in COVID-19. Produced via immunoSEQ multiplex PCR; TCRdb's table is partial and in-frame only. The table records around 200,000 clones, roughly nine tenths of them present only once. Specimen: peripheral blood. Receptors were obtained from a woman aged 45-65 years with acute or convalescent COVID-19.

The rearrangement joins TRBV10-2 to TRBJ2-7; a weak D match, TRBD2 (5 bases). V was shortened by 2 bases and J by 3 bases, with 23 bases between the two germline ends. In germline, CDR1 is WSHSY, CDR2 SAAADI. The CDR3 is 18 amino acids. CDR3 protein: CASSELGGPRDWGYEQYF. Here the CDR3 DNA reads TGCGCCAGCAGTGAGCTAGGCGGGCCTCGAGATTGGGGCTACGAGCAGTACTTC.

V and J are TRBV24-1 and TRBJ1-4; D is ambiguous. The CDR3 consists of 14 residues. Germline CDR1 KGHDR, CDR2 SFDVKD. The V end was cut by 8 bases, the J end by 0 bases, with 9 bases between. In DNA, the CDR3 is TGTGCCACCATCGGAGATGCAACTAATGAAAAACTGTTTTTT. It yields the protein CATIGDATNEKLFF.

The chain employs TRBV18 and TRBJ1-6; a weak D match, TRBD1 (5 bases). CDR3 size: 17 residues. The germline V gene has CDR1 KGHSH and CDR2 LQKENI. The V and J ends lost 3 bases and 6 bases respectively, with 18 bases between them. CDR3 region: CASSPVQALSPNSPLHF. The CDR3 DNA is TGTGCCAGCTCACCGGTACAGGCCTTATCTCCTAATTCACCCCTCCACTTT.

The rearrangement links TRBV4-3 to TRBJ2-7; 9 bases align to TRBD1. V lost 1 base, J lost 3 bases, and 4 bases stayed unmatched. CDR1 and CDR2 (germline): LGHNA, YSLEER. This CDR3 has 15 residues. The CDR3 coding sequence is TGCGCCAGCAGCCAAGGCCGGGACAGGGTCTACGAGCAGTACTTC. It translates to CASSQGRDRVYEQYF.

The V gene is TRBV10-1, the J gene TRBJ2-3; D may be TRBD1 (5 bases). The CDR3 extends over 13 amino acids. Germline V lookup: CDR1 WNHNN, CDR2 SYGVQD (reference sequence). V lost 5 bases and J lost 9, with 15 bases in between. CDR3 DNA: TGCGCCAGCAGTACGGCTACGCCAGGGACGCAGTATTTT. Translation: CASSTATPGTQYF.

The chain combines TRBV18 with TRBJ1-2; 7 bases align to TRBD1. This CDR3 has 13 residues. CDR1 and CDR2 from the germline V gene are KGHSH and LQKENI. After removal of 3 bases from V and 8 bases from J, the junction contained 6 bases not matched to a gene. The DNA of the CDR3 is TGTGCCAGCTCACCCGACAGGGCTTACGGCTACACCTTC. Amino acids: CASSPDRAYGYTF.

This clone was picked up one time. This chain links TRBV5-4 with TRBJ2-4; 8 nucleotides align to TRBD1. V lost 0 bases and J lost 2; bases outside the gene matches: 7. Germline CDR1 reads SGHNT; CDR2 reads YYREEE (reference sequence). This CDR3 region has 17 residues. The CDR3 nucleotides read TGTGCCAGCAGCTTGGGGGGCCAGGGGGCGCCCAAAAACATTCAGTACTTC. Amino acid sequence: CASSLGGQGAPKNIQYF.

As to this clone: This CDR3 is also generated by other DNA sequences in the sample. V and J are TRBV6-2 or TRBV6-3 and TRBJ1-2, with 8 bases lining up with TRBD1. CDR1 and CDR2 from the germline V gene are MNHEY and SVGEGT. The CDR3 is 14 amino acids. After removal of 2 bases from V and 2 bases from J, the junction contained 1 base not matched to a gene. The CDR3 is CASSYRQGNYGYTF. The CDR3 DNA sequence: TGTGCCAGCAGTTACCGACAGGGGAACTATGGCTACACCTTC.

The rearrangement joins TRBV6-2 or TRBV6-3 to TRBJ2-4, with TRBD1 identical over 8 bases. The germline V gene encodes CDR1 MNHEY and CDR2 SVGEGT. This CDR3 spans 14 amino acids. The J segment lost 3 bases and the V segment lost 5 bases, leaving 3 bases of the junction unmatched. The CDR3 DNA reads TGTGCCAGCAGTGGGGACAGGCTCAAAAACATTCAGTACTTC. This encodes CASSGDRLKNIQYF.

The rearrangement links TRBV24-1 to TRBJ2-1; D remains ambiguous. The CDR3 sequence is 13 residues long. Germline V CDR1 and CDR2: KGHDR, SFDVKD. The V and J ends lost 2 bases and 10 bases respectively, with 11 bases between them. The CDR3 spells CATSDSVAGEQFF. The CDR3, as DNA: TGTGCCACCAGTGATTCTGTAGCTGGCGAGCAGTTCTTC.

CDR3 coding DNA: TGTGCCAGCACCCGAGGGCAGTCAGATACGCAGTATTTT. Translating it yields CASTRGQSDTQYF. The J gene is TRBJ2-3, the V gene TRBV5-6; possible D gene TRBD2, 5 bases. V dropped 6 bases and J dropped 4 bases, with 12 bases sitting between them. The CDR3 totals 13 residues. Germline V gives CDR1 SGHDT, CDR2 YYEEEE.

The CDR3 protein is CASSGGVSGANVLTF. The CDR3 nucleotides read TGTGCCAGTAGTGGGGGCGTCTCTGGGGCCAACGTCCTGACTTTC. The gene calls are TRBV19 and TRBJ2-6, with D possibly TRBD1 on 6 matching bases. V was shortened by 5 bases and J by 0 bases, with 8 bases between the two germline ends. The V gene's germline CDR1 is LNHDA and CDR2 SQIVND (reference sequence). CDR3 length: 15 amino acids.

J is TRBJ1-2 and V is TRBV24-1, with 11 bases lining up with TRBD1. From germline, CDR1 is KGHDR and CDR2 SFDVKD. V dropped 3 bases and J dropped 6; count of bases not matched to a gene: 2. The CDR3 runs 14 residues. CDR3 region: CATSDGDRGNGYTF. CDR3 sequence (DNA): TGTGCCACCAGTGATGGGGACAGGGGGAATGGCTACACCTTC.

The chain employs TRBV7-2 and TRBJ2-1, with TRBD2 identical over 12 bases. Per germline, CDR1 SGHTA and CDR2 FQGNSA. The CDR3 loop spans 18 amino acids. After removal of 5 bases from V and 0 bases from J, the junction contained 8 bases not matched to a gene. This chain's CDR3 is CASSPLAGGQRSYNEQFF. The CDR3, as DNA: TGTGCCAGCAGCCCACTAGCGGGGGGACAGCGCTCCTACAATGAGCAGTTCTTC.